The 23 T cell receptor beta chains presented below share a single source sample, sequenced in a study of cytomegalovirus exposure and HLA in healthy donors. Primers: 60 Vbeta forward and 13 Jbeta reverse. The repertoire was sequenced with immunoSEQ multiplex PCR; TCRdb's copy has only in-frame clones and lacks some. The sample lists approximately 120,000 clones, 78% occurring once. Input material: PBMCs. The origin of the receptors is a man younger than 40 in good health and CMV-seropositive.

This clone was counted only a few times. V is TRBV4-3 and J is TRBJ2-7, with D possibly matching TRBD2 (6 bases). The CDR3 loop spans 15 amino acids. Between the trimmed V and J ends, which lost 3 bases and 0 bases, there was a span of 12 bases. The germline V gene has CDR1 LGHNA and CDR2 YSLEER. CDR3 region: CASSHSSADSYEQYF. CDR3 DNA: TGCGCCAGCAGCCACTCTAGCGCCGACTCCTACGAGCAGTACTTC.

Comment on this clone: A read error may produce the germline difference seen at one junction end. The chain joins TRBV7-9 to TRBJ2-5; possibly TRBD2 for D (6 bases). CDR3 length equals 16 residues. From germline, CDR1 is SEHNR and CDR2 FQNEAQ (reference sequence). This CDR3 is CSSSPLGRGIQETQYF. Written as DNA, the CDR3 is TGTTCCAGCAGCCCCCTCGGCCGGGGGATCCAAGAGACCCAGTACTTC.

This clone has more than one count but fewer than ten. The gene calls are TRBV14 and TRBJ2-2; D is perhaps TRBD2 (5 bases). This CDR3 region has 16 residues. The ends were cut back, 6 bases at V and 6 bases at J, with 20 bases in the middle. The V gene's germline CDR1 is SGHDN and CDR2 FVKESK. The CDR3 coding sequence is TGTGCCAGCAGGTCGACTTCCGGGGATAAATCCGGGGAGCTGTTTTTT. Translation gives CASRSTSGDKSGELFF.

The chain is built from TRBV4-3 and TRBJ2-3; a weak D match, TRBD2 (6 bases). Trimming cost V 1 base and J 7 bases, with 18 bases left between them. Germline V gene sequence: CDR1 LGHNA, CDR2 YSLEER. The CDR3 has 16 amino acids. The chain's CDR3 is CASSQGGGGPVNTQYF. Here the CDR3 DNA reads TGCGCCAGCAGCCAAGGGGGAGGAGGGCCCGTTAATACGCAGTATTTT.

Concerning this clone: The same CDR3 arises from other DNA sequences in this sample as well. The rearrangement joins TRBV15 to TRBJ2-5, with D unclear. The V gene lost 1 base and the J gene lost 5 bases, with 8 bases spanning the gap. Germline CDR1 is LNHNV and CDR2 is YYDKDF (reference sequence). This CDR3 contains 13 residues. The CDR3 region has the DNA TGTGCCACCAGCAGAGGAGTTCCGGAGACCCAGTACTTC. Translating gives CATSRGVPETQYF.

This chain uses TRBV4-3 with TRBJ2-7, with 7 positions matching TRBD2. The CDR3 is 15 residues long. The germline V gene has CDR1 LGHNA and CDR2 YSLEER. The V gene end was trimmed by 0 bases and the J gene end by 4 bases; junction bases not matched to a gene: 6. CDR3 protein: CASSQEKGSGYEQYF. The DNA of the CDR3 is TGCGCCAGCAGCCAAGAAAAGGGTAGCGGGTACGAGCAGTACTTC.

The chain uses TRBV7-2 and TRBJ2-3; 9 bases fit TRBD2. Germline V CDR1 and CDR2: SGHTA, FQGNSA. Losses at the gene ends were 5 bases for V and 1 base for J; bases not matched to a gene: 4. The CDR3 runs 15 residues. CDR3 in DNA: TGTGCCAGCAGCCGAGCGGGAGGCGGCACAGATACGCAGTATTTT. Its protein product is CASSRAGGGTDTQYF.

The gene calls are TRBV11-2 and TRBJ2-7, with 9 bases matching TRBD2. Looked up from germline, CDR1 is SGHAT and CDR2 is FQNNGV. The CDR3 has 14 residues. J was trimmed by 4 bases and V by 3 bases; bases with no gene match: 4. CDR3: CASSLTSGPYEQYF. Here the CDR3 DNA reads TGTGCCAGCAGCTTGACTAGCGGTCCTTACGAGCAGTACTTC.

This chain uses TRBV6-5 with TRBJ2-5; TRBD1 is a possible D gene (6 bases). The J call may be in error: the DNA end matches TRBJ2-7 better. The CDR3 extends over 15 amino acids. Germline lookup yields CDR1 MNHEY and CDR2 SVGAGI. The CDR3 protein is CASSGPGTQRYEQYF. The CDR3 region has the DNA TGTGCCAGCAGTGGACCCGGGACACAAAGATACGAGCAGTACTTC.

V is TRBV18 and J is TRBJ2-7; D is ambiguous. Germline V gene data show CDR1 as KGHSH and CDR2 as LQKENI. The CDR3 length is 11 residues. The germline V and J ends were trimmed by 6 bases and 2 bases, with 5 bases remaining between them. In DNA, the CDR3 is TGTGCCAGCTCGCCTACCTACGAGCAGTACTTC. Its translation is CASSPTYEQYF.

J is TRBJ2-1 and V is TRBV4-3, with D possibly TRBD2 on 5 matching bases. The length of the CDR3 is 17 residues. CDR1 and CDR2 (germline): LGHNA, YSLEER. V shed 0 bases and J shed 3 bases, with 15 bases lying between them. The CDR3 DNA sequence: TGCGCCAGCAGCCAAGATTTTGGGCTAGCTTTCTACAATGAGCAGTTCTTC. It codes for CASSQDFGLAFYNEQFF.

This rearrangement joins TRBV4-3 to TRBJ2-2, with 8 bases that match TRBD1. J was trimmed by 7 bases and V by 4 bases; bases with no gene match: 8. The CDR3 totals 15 residues. Germline CDR1 is LGHNA and CDR2 is YSLEER. In DNA form, the CDR3 reads TGCGCCAGCAGCCCTGGACAGGGTTCGGGCGGGGAGCTGTTTTTT. It specifies CASSPGQGSGGELFF.

Comment on this clone: A read error may account for a junction end that differs from germline. The rearrangement joins TRBV7-7 to TRBJ1-2; D call uncertain. This CDR3 has 12 residues. Germline lookup yields CDR1 SSHAT and CDR2 FNYEAQ (reference sequence). The CDR3 DNA reads TGTGCTAGCAGCTTAGGAGTCTATGGCTACACCTTC. Its protein product is CASSLGVYGYTF.

The rearrangement links TRBV9 to TRBJ1-2, with a tentative D call TRBD1 (5 bases). This CDR3 has 16 amino acids. Germline V gives CDR1 SGDLS, CDR2 YYNGEE. Trimming cost V 3 bases and J 4 bases, with 19 bases left between them. The CDR3 loop is CASSDGGRVGPYGYTF. The CDR3 nucleotides read TGTGCCAGCAGCGATGGTGGCAGGGTTGGTCCCTATGGCTACACCTTC.

This chain uses TRBV19 with TRBJ2-3; 9 positions match TRBD2. Germline CDR1 LNHDA, CDR2 SQIVND (reference sequence). The junction had 10 bases not matched to a gene; V was cut back by 9 bases and J by 3 bases. The CDR3 is 15 amino acids. The CDR3 sequence: CASSSGIVRTDTQYF. CDR3 sequence (DNA): TGTGCCAGCTCTAGCGGGATTGTTAGGACAGATACGCAGTATTTT. The full variable domain, in which reference TRBV19 and TRBJ2-3 provide the parts outside the CDR3, is DGGITQSPKYLFRKEGQNVTLSCEQNLNHDAMYWYRQDPGQGLRLIYYSQIVNDFQKGDIAEGYSVSREKKESFPLTVTSAQKNPTAFYLCASSSGIVRTDTQYFGPGTRLTVL.

The count of this clone is one. CDR3: CASSPTGTEFYEQYF. The CDR3 DNA reads TGTGCCAGCAGCCCCACCGGGACAGAATTCTACGAGCAGTACTTC. The chain links TRBV9 to TRBJ2-7, with 7 bases that match TRBD1. Germline V gene data show CDR1 as SGDLS and CDR2 as YYNGEE. CDR3 length equals 15 residues. J gave up 3 bases and V 4 bases, and 10 bases lay outside the gene matches.

The chain employs TRBV18 and TRBJ2-3, with D unclear. Looked up from germline, CDR1 is KGHSH and CDR2 is LQKENI. V shed 3 bases and J shed 5 bases, with 12 bases lying between them. The CDR3 covers 14 residues. This chain's CDR3 is CASSPRREQDTQYF. CDR3 DNA sequence: TGTGCCAGCTCACCTCGCCGAGAGCAAGATACGCAGTATTTT.

The rearrangement uses TRBV9 and TRBJ2-3; TRBD2 might be the D (6 bases). The CDR3 totals 20 residues. Germline V lookup: CDR1 SGDLS, CDR2 YYNGEE. Trimming removed 1 base from V and 1 base from J, with 25 bases in between. DNA for the CDR3: TGTGCCAGCAGCGTATCCCGCTCGGGAGCCCCCAGAGGACGCACAGATACGCAGTATTTT. Protein sequence: CASSVSRSGAPRGRTDTQYF.

J is TRBJ2-7 and V is TRBV9; TRBD1 is a possible D gene (6 bases). From germline, CDR1 is SGDLS and CDR2 YYNGEE. Trimming removed 2 bases at V and 0 bases at J, with 9 bases between. CDR3 length: 14 amino acids. In DNA form, the CDR3 reads TGTGCCAGCAGCGTTGACAGGAGCTCCTACGAGCAGTACTTC. Protein product: CASSVDRSSYEQYF.

This clone is a singleton in its sample. V and J are TRBV7-3 and TRBJ2-1; 11 bases match TRBD2. The V segment lost 5 bases and the J segment 6 bases; nucleotides outside the gene matches: 6. CDR3 size: 15 residues. Germline values: CDR1 SGHTA, CDR2 FQGTGA. The CDR3 is CASSPGTSGANEQFF. DNA of the CDR3: TGTGCCAGCAGCCCAGGGACTAGCGGAGCCAATGAGCAGTTCTTC.

This chain connects TRBV7-6 to TRBJ2-2, with D possibly matching TRBD2 (7 bases). The CDR3 length is 15 residues. CDR1 and CDR2 from the germline V gene are SGHVS and FNYEAQ. V was shortened by 5 bases and J by 5 bases, with 15 bases between the two germline ends. CDR3 loop: CASSGRAGQTGELFF. The CDR3 DNA is TGTGCCAGCAGCGGGAGAGCGGGACAAACCGGGGAGCTGTTTTTT.

The gene calls are TRBV7-3 and TRBJ2-5; 7 bases line up with TRBD2. This CDR3 is built from 13 residues. Germline CDR1 and CDR2: SGHTA and FQGTGA. V lost 5 bases to trimming and J lost 8 bases; unmatched junction nucleotides: 8. The CDR3 loop reads CASSLGEGGTQYF. The CDR3 region has the DNA TGTGCCAGCAGCCTCGGGGAGGGAGGTACCCAGTACTTC.

The V and J genes are TRBV9 and TRBJ2-3, with 9 positions matching TRBD1. Trimming at V came to 6 bases and at J to 1 base, leaving 6 bases not matched to a gene. Germline V lookup: CDR1 SGDLS, CDR2 YYNGEE. CDR3 length equals 15 residues. The CDR3 loop reads CASTRTGAGTDTQYF. DNA of the CDR3: TGTGCCAGCACCCGGACAGGGGCGGGCACAGATACGCAGTATTTT.